What follows are 11 T cell receptor beta chains derived from one specimen sequenced in a study of beta chain features in type 1 diabetes. Study results and limitations: Significant though moderate, a shortening of TCRB CDR3s appeared in all four CD4+ subsets of Type 1 diabetes patients.

These receptors are not linked to any known antigen. Expressed TCRB transcripts were sequenced because the entire RNA isolate underwent reverse transcription. Profiling relied on immunoSEQ multiplex PCR, and the TCRdb table lists in-frame clones only, not all of them. The sample shows 300,000 to 450,000 clones, about 12% of them seen only once. Sequencing used naive CD4+ T cells from blood. The receptors come from a woman between 18 and 30 years old with type 1 diabetes.

This clone was counted a few times. The chain combines TRBV27 with TRBJ1-5; D gene uncertain. This CDR3 has 14 residues. Germline V gene sequence: CDR1 MNHEY, CDR2 SMNVEV (reference sequence). Trimming removed 1 base at V and 4 bases at J, with 8 bases between. The CDR3, as DNA: TGTGCCAGCAGTTTATTGAGTCAAAATCAGCCCCAGCATTTT. Encoded protein: CASSLLSQNQPQHF.

The chain joins TRBV30 to TRBJ1-1; D gene unclear. The CDR3 is made up of 11 amino acids. Trimming took 3 bases from V and 5 from J, leaving 7 bases between them. CDR1 is GTSNPN and CDR2 is SVGIG in the germline V gene (reference sequence). DNA of the CDR3: TGTGCCTGGAGCCGGAGGACTGAAGCTTTCTTT. Protein: CAWSRRTEAFF. The whole variable domain, remainder taken from reference TRBV30 and TRBJ1-1, is SQTIHQWPATLVQPVGSPLSLECTVEGTSNPNLYWYRQAAGRGLQLLFYSVGIGQISSEVPQNLSASRPQDRQFILSSKKLLLSDSGFYLCAWSRRTEAFFGQGTRLTVV.

This chain links TRBV15 with TRBJ2-5; D is unclear. The CDR3 is made up of 14 amino acids. Trimming shortened V by 0 bases and J by 5 bases, and 10 bases separated the two germline ends. The germline gives CDR1 LNHNV, CDR2 YYDKDF (reference sequence). The CDR3 DNA follows: TGTGCCACCAGCAGAGACGAGGCGGCGGAGACCCAGTACTTC. Its translation: CATSRDEAAETQYF.

The chain joins TRBV5-5 to TRBJ2-5; TRBD2 agrees at 11 bases. With 0 bases clipped from V and 1 base from J, the junction kept 2 bases outside the gene matches. CDR1 and CDR2 from the germline V gene are SGHKS and YYEKEE (reference sequence). The CDR3 has 16 residues. This CDR3 is CASSLVGTSGQETQYF. The CDR3 region has the DNA TGTGCCAGCAGCTTGGTTGGGACTAGCGGCCAAGAGACCCAGTACTTC.

The rearrangement joins TRBV19 to TRBJ2-7; 13 bases line up with TRBD2. V was clipped by 6 bases and J by 4 bases; unmatched bases: 6. The CDR3 runs to 15 residues. Germline CDR1 LNHDA, CDR2 SQIVND (reference sequence). The chain's CDR3 is CASSWTSGRSYEQYF. The CDR3 DNA is TGTGCCAGTAGCTGGACTAGCGGGAGAAGTTACGAGCAGTACTTC.

This clone was observed a handful of times. The chain has TRBV7-2 and TRBJ2-1; tentative D call: TRBD2 (6 bases). In germline, CDR1 is SGHTA, CDR2 FQGNSA. Trimming took off 5 bases at V and 15 bases at J, with 17 bases between the two ends. The CDR3 is 12 residues long. This CDR3 reads CASSQVRDGGFF. CDR3 DNA sequence: TGTGCCAGCAGCCAAGTTCGGGACGGGGGGTTCTTC.

This clone has just a few counts. The J gene is TRBJ2-7, the V gene TRBV11-2; 10 bases align to TRBD2. V gave up 4 bases and J gave up 3 bases; unmatched junction bases: 3. Germline CDR1 is SGHAT and CDR2 is FQNNGV. This CDR3 spans 14 amino acids. CDR3 nucleotides: TGTGCCAGCAGCTCCACTAGCGGGAACTACGAGCAGTACTTC. Translation: CASSSTSGNYEQYF.

This clone was counted between two and nine times. This chain uses TRBV20-1 with TRBJ2-1, with TRBD2 as a possible D gene (6 bases). Germline loops: CDR1 DFQATT, CDR2 SNEGSKA (reference sequence). V lost 5 bases and J lost 11, with 10 bases in between. CDR3 size: 10 residues. The CDR3 loop reads CSARGYQQFF. CDR3 coding DNA: TGCAGTGCTCGGGGGTATCAGCAGTTCTTC.

The sample holds a few counts of this clone. The chain combines TRBV10-3 with TRBJ2-7; 7 bases are a match to TRBD1. V lost 0 bases and J lost 4; bases outside the gene matches: 3. The CDR3 consists of 14 residues. From germline, CDR1 is ENHRY and CDR2 SYGVKD. The CDR3 DNA sequence: TGTGCCATCAGTGAGTCGGGACAGCAGTACGAGCAGTACTTC. It is translated as CAISESGQQYEQYF.

This clone was counted a few times. Sequence at one end of the junction differs from germline and may be a read error. The chain recombines TRBV2 with TRBJ1-2; 7 nucleotides line up with TRBD1. The CDR3 is made up of 12 amino acids. Germline assignment: CDR1 SNHLY and CDR2 FYNNEI. In DNA form, the CDR3 reads TGTGCCAGCAGGACCTCGGGACAGATTCTCATCTTC. It translates to CASRTSGQILIF. Supplemented by reference TRBV2 and TRBJ1-2, the full variable domain reads EPEVTQTPSHQVTQMGQEVILRCVPISNHLYFYWYRQILGQKVEFLVSFYNNEISEKSEIFDDQFSVERPDGSNFTLKIRSTKLEDSAMYFCASRTSGQILIFGSGTRLTVV.

This clone was observed a handful of times. This sequence joins TRBV7-2 and TRBJ2-6; possibly TRBD1 for D (5 bases). V lost 3 bases and J 4 bases, leaving 10 bases between the germline ends. Germline V gives CDR1 SGHTA, CDR2 FQGNSA. CDR3 length equals 15 residues. CDR3 sequence (DNA): TGTGCCAGCAGCTTGTGGGGCTCCGGGGCCAACGTCCTGACTTTC. Protein: CASSLWGSGANVLTF.